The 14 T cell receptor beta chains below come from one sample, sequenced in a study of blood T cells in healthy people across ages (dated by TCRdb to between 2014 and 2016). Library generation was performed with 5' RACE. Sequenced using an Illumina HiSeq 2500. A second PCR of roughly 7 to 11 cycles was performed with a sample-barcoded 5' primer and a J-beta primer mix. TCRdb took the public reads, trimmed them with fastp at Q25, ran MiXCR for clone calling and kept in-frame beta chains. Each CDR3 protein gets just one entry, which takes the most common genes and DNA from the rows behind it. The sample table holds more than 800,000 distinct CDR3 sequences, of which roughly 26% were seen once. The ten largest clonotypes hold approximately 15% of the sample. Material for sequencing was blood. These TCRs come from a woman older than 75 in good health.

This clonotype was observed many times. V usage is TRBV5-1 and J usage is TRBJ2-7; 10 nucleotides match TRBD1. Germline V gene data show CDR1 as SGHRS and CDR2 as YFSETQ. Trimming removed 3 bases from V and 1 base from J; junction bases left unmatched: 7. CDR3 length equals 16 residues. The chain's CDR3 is CASSSGQGLGSYEQYF. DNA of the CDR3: TGCGCCAGCAGCTCGGGACAGGGGTTGGGATCCTACGAGCAGTACTTC.

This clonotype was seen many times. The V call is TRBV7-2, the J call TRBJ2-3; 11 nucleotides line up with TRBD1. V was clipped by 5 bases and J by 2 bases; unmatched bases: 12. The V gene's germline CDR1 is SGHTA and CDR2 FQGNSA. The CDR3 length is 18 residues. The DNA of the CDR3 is TGTGCCAGCAGCCGAGGACAGGGGGCTTTAGCGGCCACAGATACGCAGTATTTT. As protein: CASSRGQGALAATDTQYF.

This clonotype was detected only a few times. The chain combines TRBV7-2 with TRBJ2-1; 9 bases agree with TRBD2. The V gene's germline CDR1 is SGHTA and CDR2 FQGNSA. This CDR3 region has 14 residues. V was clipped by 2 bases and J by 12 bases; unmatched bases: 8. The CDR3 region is CASSLRTGGGAQFF. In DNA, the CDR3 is TGTGCCAGCAGCTTACGGACTGGCGGGGGGGCGCAGTTCTTC. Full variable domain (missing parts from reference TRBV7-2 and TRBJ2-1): GAGVSQSPSNKVTEKGKDVELRCDPISGHTALYWYRQSLGQGLEFLIYFQGNSAPDKSGLPSDRFSAERTGGSVSTLTIQRTQQEDSAVYLCASSLRTGGGAQFFGPGTRLTVL.

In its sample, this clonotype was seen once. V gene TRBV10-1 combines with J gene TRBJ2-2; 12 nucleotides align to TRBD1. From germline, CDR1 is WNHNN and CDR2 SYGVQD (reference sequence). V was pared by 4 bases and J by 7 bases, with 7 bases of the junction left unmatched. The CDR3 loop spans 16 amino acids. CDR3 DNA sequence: TGCGCCAGCAGTGGTCCTGGGACAGGGGGCATCGGGGAGCTGTTTTTT. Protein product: CASSGPGTGGIGELFF.

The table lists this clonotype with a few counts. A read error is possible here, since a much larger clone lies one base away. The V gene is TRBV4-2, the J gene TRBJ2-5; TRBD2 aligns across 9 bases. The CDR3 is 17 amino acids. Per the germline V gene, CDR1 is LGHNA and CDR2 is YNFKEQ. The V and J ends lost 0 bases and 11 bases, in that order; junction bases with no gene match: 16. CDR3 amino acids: CASSQDLLAGPFNEQYF. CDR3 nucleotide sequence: TGTGCCAGCAGCCAAGATTTGCTAGCGGGACCCTTCAATGAGCAGTACTTC.

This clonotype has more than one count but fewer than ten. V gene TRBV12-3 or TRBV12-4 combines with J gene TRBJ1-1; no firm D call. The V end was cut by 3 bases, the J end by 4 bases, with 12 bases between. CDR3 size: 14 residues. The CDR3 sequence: CASSFAGSGTEAFF. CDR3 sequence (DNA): TGTGCCAGCAGTTTCGCAGGCAGCGGCACTGAAGCTTTCTTT.

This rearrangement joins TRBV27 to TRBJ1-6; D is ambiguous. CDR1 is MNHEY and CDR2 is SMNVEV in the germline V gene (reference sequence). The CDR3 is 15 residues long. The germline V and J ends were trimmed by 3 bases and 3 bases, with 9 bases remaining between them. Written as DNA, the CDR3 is TGTGCCAGCAGTTTCCGGGTTTTCTATAATTCACCCCTCCACTTT. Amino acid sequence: CASSFRVFYNSPLHF.

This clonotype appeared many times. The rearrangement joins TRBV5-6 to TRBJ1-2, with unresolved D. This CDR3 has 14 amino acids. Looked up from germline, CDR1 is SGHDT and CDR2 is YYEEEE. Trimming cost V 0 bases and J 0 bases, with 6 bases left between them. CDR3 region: CASSLDGTNYGYTF. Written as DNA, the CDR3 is TGTGCCAGCAGCTTGGACGGTACTAACTATGGCTACACCTTC.

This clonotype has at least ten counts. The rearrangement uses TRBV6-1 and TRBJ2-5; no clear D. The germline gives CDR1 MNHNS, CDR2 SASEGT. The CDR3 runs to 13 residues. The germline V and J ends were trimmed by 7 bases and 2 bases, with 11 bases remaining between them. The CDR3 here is CASKVAGQETQYF. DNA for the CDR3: TGTGCCAGCAAGGTCGCCGGACAAGAGACCCAGTACTTC.

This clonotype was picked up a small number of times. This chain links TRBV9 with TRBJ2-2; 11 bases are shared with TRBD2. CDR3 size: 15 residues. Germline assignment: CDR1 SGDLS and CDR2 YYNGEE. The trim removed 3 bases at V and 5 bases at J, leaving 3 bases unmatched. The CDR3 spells CASSAGTSGTGELFF. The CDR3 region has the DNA TGTGCCAGCAGCGCCGGGACTAGCGGAACCGGGGAGCTGTTTTTT.

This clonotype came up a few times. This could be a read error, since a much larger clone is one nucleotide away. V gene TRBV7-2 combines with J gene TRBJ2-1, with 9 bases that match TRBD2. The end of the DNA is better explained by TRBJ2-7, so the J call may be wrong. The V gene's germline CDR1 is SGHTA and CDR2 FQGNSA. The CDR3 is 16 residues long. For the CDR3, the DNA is TGTGCCAGCAGCTCCCGGCGGGGGGGCCTCTACAATGAGCAGTACTTC. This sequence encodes CASSSRRGGLYNEQYF.

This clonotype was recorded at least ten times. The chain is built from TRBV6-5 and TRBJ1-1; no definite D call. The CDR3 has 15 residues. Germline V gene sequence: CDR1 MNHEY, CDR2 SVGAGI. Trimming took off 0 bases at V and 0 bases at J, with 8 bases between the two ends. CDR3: CASSYSGRMNTEAFF. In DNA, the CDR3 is TGTGCCAGCAGTTACTCAGGCAGGATGAACACTGAAGCTTTCTTT.

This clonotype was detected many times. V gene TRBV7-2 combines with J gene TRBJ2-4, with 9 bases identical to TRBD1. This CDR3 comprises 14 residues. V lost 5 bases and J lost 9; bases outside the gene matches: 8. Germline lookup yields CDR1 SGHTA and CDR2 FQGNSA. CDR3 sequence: CASSVRGQGTIQYF. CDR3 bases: TGTGCCAGCAGCGTAAGGGGACAGGGAACCATTCAGTACTTC.

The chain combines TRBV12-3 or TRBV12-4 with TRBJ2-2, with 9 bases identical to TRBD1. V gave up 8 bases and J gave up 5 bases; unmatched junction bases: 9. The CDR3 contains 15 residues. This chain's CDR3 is CASLSRDRVTGELFF. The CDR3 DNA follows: TGTGCCAGCTTGTCTCGGGACAGGGTAACCGGGGAGCTGTTTTTT.